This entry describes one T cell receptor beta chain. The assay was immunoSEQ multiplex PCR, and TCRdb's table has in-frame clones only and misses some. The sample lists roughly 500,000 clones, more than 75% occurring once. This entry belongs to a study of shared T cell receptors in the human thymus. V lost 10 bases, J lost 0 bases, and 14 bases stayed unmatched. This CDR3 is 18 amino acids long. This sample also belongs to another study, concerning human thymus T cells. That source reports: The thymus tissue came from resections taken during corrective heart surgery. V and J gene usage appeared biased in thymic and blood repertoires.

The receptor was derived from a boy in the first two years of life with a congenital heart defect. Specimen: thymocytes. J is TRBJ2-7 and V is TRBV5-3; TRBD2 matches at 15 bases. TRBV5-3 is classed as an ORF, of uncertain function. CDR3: CAPPPSGTSGRHSYEQYF. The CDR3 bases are TGTGCCCCTCCCCCCTCCGGGACTAGCGGGAGGCACTCCTACGAGCAGTACTTC.